The text below deals with one TCR beta chain. The authors' processing: Estimation of nucleated cell counts was performed using reference gene primer amplification. Generated by immunoSEQ multiplex PCR, the TCRdb table keeps only in-frame clones and is missing some. For V, J and clone size, that table is used; D and trimming come from the DNA. The profile covers 120,000 or so clones, with approximately 87% appearing a single time and about 2% taken by the ten largest. The length of the CDR3 is 16 residues. V lost 1 base and J lost 9, with 19 bases in between. CDR1 is ENHRY and CDR2 is SYGVKD in the germline V gene. These data originate in a study of blood T cell repertoires in COVID-19. The wider study: Some COVID-19 samples were acute and others convalescent; all came from the United States, Italy and Spain. The analysed material was cDNA or gDNA that came from T cells, B-cell-depleted T cells, or PBMCs.

The sample consisted of peripheral blood. The chain combines TRBV10-3 with TRBJ2-1; the D gene is possibly TRBD2 (7 bases). This sequence was found in a woman in her forties or fifties with acute or convalescent COVID-19. CDR3 region: CAISEWRESEGGEQFF. The CDR3 bases are TGTGCCATCAGTGAGTGGCGGGAGTCTGAAGGGGGTGAGCAGTTCTTC.